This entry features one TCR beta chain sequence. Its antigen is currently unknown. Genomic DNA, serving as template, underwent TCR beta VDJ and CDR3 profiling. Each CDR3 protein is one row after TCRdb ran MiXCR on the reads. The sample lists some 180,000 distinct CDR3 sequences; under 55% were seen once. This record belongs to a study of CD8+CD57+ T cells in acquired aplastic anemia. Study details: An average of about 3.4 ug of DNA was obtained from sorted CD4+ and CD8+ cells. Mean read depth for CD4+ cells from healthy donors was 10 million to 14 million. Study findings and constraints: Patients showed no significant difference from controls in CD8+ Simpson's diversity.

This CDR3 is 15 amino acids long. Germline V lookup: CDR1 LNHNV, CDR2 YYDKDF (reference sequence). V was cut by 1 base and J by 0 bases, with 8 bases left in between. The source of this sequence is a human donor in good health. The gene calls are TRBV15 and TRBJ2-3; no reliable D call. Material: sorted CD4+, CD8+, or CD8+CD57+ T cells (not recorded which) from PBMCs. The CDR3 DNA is TGTGCCACCAGCAGAGGGGGAATCAGCACAGATACGCAGTATTTT. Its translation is CATSRGGISTDTQYF.